These 10 T cell receptor beta chains were all obtained from the same sample, sequenced in a study of cytotoxic CD8 clonotypes in ibrutinib-treated CLL (dated by TCRdb to 2020 to 2022). Explained via the paper, the time point label denotes: about 11 months on ibrutinib. The library was obtained by the immunoSEQ multiplex PCR assay. Drawn from immuneACCESS, this table holds only the in-frame rearrangements with V and J called that TCRdb kept. Clones are partly lost; checked studies trace under half to an unresolved V gene and leave the rest unexplained. This sample gives more than 15,000 clones in total; under 75% of them show up just once. The ten biggest clones cover about 25% of the sample. The sample was PBMCs, taken after 12 months of ibrutinib treatment. These TCRs come from a human donor with chronic lymphocytic leukemia.

V gene TRBV28 combines with J gene TRBJ2-7; D may be TRBD2 (6 bases). The CDR3 has 15 amino acids. V was shortened by 5 bases and J by 3 bases, with 17 bases between the two germline ends. CDR1 MDHEN and CDR2 SYDVKM come from the germline V gene. The CDR3 DNA is TGTGCCAGCAGTCCAGGAGGGGACGGATACTACGAGCAGTACTTC. Protein product: CASSPGGDGYYEQYF.

This chain links TRBV5-1 with TRBJ2-7; D possibly uses TRBD1 or TRBD2 (5 bases each). Germline V gene data show CDR1 as SGHRS and CDR2 as YFSETQ. The V end was cut by 4 bases, the J end by 6 bases, with 17 bases between. There are 14 residues in the CDR3. The CDR3 reads CASSEGWGQAEQYF. Written as DNA, the CDR3 is TGCGCCAGCAGCGAGGGCTGGGGCCAGGCCGAGCAGTACTTC.

V and J are TRBV9 and TRBJ2-1; 11 bases are a match to TRBD2. Germline trimming cut 2 bases from V and 4 bases from J; bases unmatched to any gene: 5. The CDR3 runs to 16 residues. CDR1 and CDR2 from the germline V gene are SGDLS and YYNGEE. For the CDR3, the DNA is TGTGCCAGCAGCGTCGGGACTAGCGGCCGTTACAATGAGCAGTTCTTC. Translation gives CASSVGTSGRYNEQFF.

This chain joins TRBV28 and TRBJ2-3; D might be TRBD1 (6 bases). CDR1 MDHEN and CDR2 SYDVKM come from the germline V gene. The CDR3 has 15 residues. V lost 4 bases and J 2 bases, leaving 13 bases between the germline ends. In DNA form, the CDR3 reads TGTGCCAGCAGTTATGGACAGACCTACACAGATACGCAGTATTTT. Amino acid sequence: CASSYGQTYTDTQYF.

The chain recombines TRBV7-9 with TRBJ2-3; 8 bases map to TRBD1. The CDR3 consists of 17 residues. V lost 6 bases to trimming and J lost 0 bases; unmatched junction nucleotides: 11. Germline V gives CDR1 SEHNR, CDR2 FQNEAQ (reference sequence). Here the CDR3 reads CASSRTGNVESTDTQYF. The CDR3 DNA reads as TGTGCCAGCAGTAGGACAGGGAATGTCGAAAGCACAGATACGCAGTATTTT.

This clone occurred a few times. This rearrangement joins TRBV18 to TRBJ1-4; D not resolved. The V gene's germline CDR1 is KGHSH and CDR2 LQKENI. Trimming cost V 4 bases and J 6 bases, with 6 bases left between them. The CDR3 is made up of 12 amino acids. CDR3 loop: CASSQSDEKLFF. The CDR3 DNA is TGTGCCAGCTCACAGTCAGATGAAAAACTGTTTTTT. The full variable domain, completed using reference TRBV18 and TRBJ1-4, is NAGVMQNPRHLVRRRGQEARLRCSPMKGHSHVYWYRQLPEEGLKFMVYLQKENIIDESGMPKERFSAEFPKEGPSILRIQQVVRGDSAAYFCASSQSDEKLFFGSGTQLSVL.

This sequence joins TRBV2 and TRBJ2-3; 7 nucleotides line up with TRBD1. The J segment lost 1 base and the V segment lost 4 bases, leaving 5 bases of the junction unmatched. The CDR3 covers 15 residues. The germline CDR1 and CDR2 sequences are SNHLY and FYNNEI. Here the CDR3 DNA reads TGTGCCAGCAGTGCAGACAGGGTTGGCACAGATACGCAGTATTTT. Amino acids: CASSADRVGTDTQYF.

The chain carries TRBV28 and TRBJ2-5; TRBD1 matches 12 bases. The V gene's germline CDR1 is MDHEN and CDR2 SYDVKM. The ends lost 2 bases at V and 5 bases at J; junction bases unmatched: 9. The CDR3 runs 17 residues. CDR3 in amino acids: CASSLGLRDRGRETQYF. CDR3 nucleotides: TGTGCCAGCAGTTTAGGTCTCCGGGACAGGGGGCGGGAGACCCAGTACTTC.

The V call is TRBV6-4, the J call TRBJ2-6; no clear D. Trimming pared 2 bases from V and 0 bases from J, leaving 8 bases between. Looked up from germline, CDR1 is MRHNA and CDR2 is SNTAGT. The CDR3 sequence is 16 residues long. In DNA form, the CDR3 reads TGTGCCAGCAGTGACCAGGTGGGCTCTGGGGCCAACGTCCTGACTTTC. Amino acids: CASSDQVGSGANVLTF.

The rearrangement links TRBV11-2 to TRBJ2-1, with D possibly called TRBD1 or TRBD2 (5 bases each). V lost 5 bases and J 5 bases, leaving 13 bases between the germline ends. The CDR3 has 14 amino acids. CDR1 is SGHAT and CDR2 is FQNNGV in the germline V gene. CDR3 residues: CASSPGTTHNEQFF. In nucleotides, the CDR3 is TGTGCCAGCAGCCCCGGGACGACCCACAATGAGCAGTTCTTC.